Listed below are T cell receptor beta chains from one sample, sequenced in a study of identical twins. TCRdb called the 5' RACE reads again in MiXCR, with one record for every CDR3 protein. The data show approximately 1.8 million distinct CDR3 sequences, about 30% seen once. What was sequenced was cord blood. Source of these receptors: a newborn girl in good health. Both conserved end residues are part of each CDR3. The order of the fields is J gene, V gene, clone size, D gene, CDR3 length, CDR3 DNA, CDR3 protein. A D gene is named only where the DNA matches it firmly. Size tells how often a clone was seen (once, few, many) or the class of an expanded clone, and some rows leave it out.

>TRBJ1-1|TRBV20-1|NA|NA|12
TGCAGTGCTAGAGCAGGGAGGACTGAAGCTTTCTTT
CSARAGRTEAFF
>TRBJ2-5|TRBV20-1|NA|TRBD2|14
TGCAGTGCTAGAGTCGGCGGGGGGACAAATAAGCAGTACTTC
CSARVGGGTNKQYF
>TRBJ2-7|TRBV27|NA|TRBD2|16
TGTGCCAGCAGTTTATCGGGGGGACTAGCTTTCCTCGAGCAGTACTTC
CASSLSGGLAFLEQYF
>TRBJ2-7|TRBV10-3|NA|TRBD1|15
TGTGCCATCTCGCCGGACAGGGGGGGATCCTACGAGCAGTACTTC
CAISPDRGGSYEQYF
>TRBJ1-1|TRBV5-1|many|TRBD1|12
TGTGCCAGCAGCTTAGGACAGGGTGAAGCTTTCTTT
CASSLGQGEAFF
>TRBJ2-4|TRBV28|NA|TRBD2|15
TGTGCCAGCAGTCCTCCCAGGGACTACCGTAACGAGCAGTGCTTC
CASSPPRDYRNEQCF
>TRBJ2-2|TRBV4-1|NA|TRBD2|16
TGCGCCAGCAGCCCGAACGCGGGAGTGAACACCGGGGAGCTGTTTTTT
CASSPNAGVNTGELFF
>TRBJ2-5|TRBV12-3/TRBV12-4|NA|NA|17
TGTGCCAGCAGTTTTGGTCGAGCAGGGTCTGTACAAGAGACCCAGTACTTC
CASSFGRAGSVQETQYF
>TRBJ1-2|TRBV24-1|few|NA|11
TGTGCCACCAGCCCAGACTATGGCTACACCTTC
CATSPDYGYTF
>TRBJ2-5|TRBV20-1|once|NA|13
TGCAGTGCAGCTCCGGGACCCTCCTACGTGCAGTACTTC
CSAAPGPSYVQYF
>TRBJ2-1|TRBV24-1|NA|TRBD2|17
TGTGCCACCAGTGATTCACTAGCGGCCCCACCCTACAATGAGCAGTTCTTC
CATSDSLAAPPYNEQFF
>TRBJ2-3|TRBV20-1|NA|TRBD2|15
TGCAGTGCTAGGGCTAGCGGGAATAACCCAGATACGCAGTATTTT
CSARASGNNPDTQYF
>TRBJ2-4|TRBV25-1|many|NA|13
TGTGCCAGCAGTGAATATCAAGGGAACATTCAGTACTTC
CASSEYQGNIQYF
>TRBJ2-7|TRBV20-1|few|NA|12
TGCAGTGCTAGAGATTTAGGGCCCGAGCAGTACTTC
CSARDLGPEQYF
>TRBJ2-7|TRBV5-1|many|NA|12
TGCGCCAGCAGCTTTAACAGGGACGAGCAGTACTTC
CASSFNRDEQYF
>TRBJ1-6|TRBV10-3|few|TRBD1|13
TGTGCCACCTGGACAGGCTATAATTCACCCCTCCACTTT
CATWTGYNSPLHF
>TRBJ2-1|TRBV7-9|NA|NA|16
TGTGCCAGCAGCTTCGCGGAGACTACCAATACCAATGAGCAGTTCTTC
CASSFAETTNTNEQFF
>TRBJ2-3|TRBV27|few|NA|17
TGTGCCAGCACTTTTACGAGGCCCCTCGGTGGCACAGATACGCAGTATTTT
CASTFTRPLGGTDTQYF